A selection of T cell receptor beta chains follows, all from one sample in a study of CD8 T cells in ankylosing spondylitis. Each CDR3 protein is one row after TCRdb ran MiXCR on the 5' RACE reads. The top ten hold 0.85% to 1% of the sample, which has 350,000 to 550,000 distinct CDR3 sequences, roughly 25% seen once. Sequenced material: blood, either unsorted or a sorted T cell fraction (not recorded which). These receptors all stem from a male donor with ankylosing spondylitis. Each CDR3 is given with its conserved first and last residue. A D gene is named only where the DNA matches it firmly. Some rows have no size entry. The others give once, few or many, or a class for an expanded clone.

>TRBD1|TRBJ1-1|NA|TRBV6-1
CASKRTGAATEAFF
TGTGCCAGCAAGAGGACAGGGGCGGCCACTGAAGCTTTCTTT
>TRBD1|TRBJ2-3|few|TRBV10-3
CATSIQGDTQYF
TGTGCCACCAGCATACAGGGGGATACGCAGTATTTT
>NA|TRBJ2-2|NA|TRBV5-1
CASSTEDTGELFF
TGCGCCAGCAGCACGGAGGACACCGGGGAGCTGTTTTTT
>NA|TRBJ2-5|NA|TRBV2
CASSGQRETQYF
TGTGCCAGCAGTGGGCAGCGGGAGACCCAGTACTTC
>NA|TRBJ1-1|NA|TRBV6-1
CASSERGRSSTEAFF
TGTGCCAGCAGTGAACGAGGCCGATCGTCCACTGAAGCTTTCTTT
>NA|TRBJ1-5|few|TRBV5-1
CASSLESGSGPQHF
TGCGCCAGCAGCTTGGAATCTGGGAGCGGGCCCCAGCATTTT
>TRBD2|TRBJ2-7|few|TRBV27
CASSGRTSGSYEQYF
TGTGCCAGCAGTGGAAGGACTAGCGGTTCCTACGAGCAGTACTTC
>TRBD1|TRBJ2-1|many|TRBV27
CASSTRQGGSYNEQFF
TGTGCCAGCAGTACCCGACAGGGGGGCTCCTACAATGAGCAGTTCTTC
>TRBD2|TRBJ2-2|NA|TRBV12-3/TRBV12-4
CASRRLAGVSDTGELFF
TGTGCCAGCAGAAGACTAGCGGGAGTTTCGGACACCGGGGAGCTGTTTTTT
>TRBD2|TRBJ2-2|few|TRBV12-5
CASGLAPKLAGANTGELFF
TGTGCTAGTGGTTTGGCTCCGAAACTAGCGGGGGCGAACACCGGGGAGCTGTTTTTT
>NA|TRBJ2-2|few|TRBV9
CASSVRRALAGELFF
TGTGCCAGCAGCGTACGGAGGGCCTTGGCCGGGGAGCTGTTTTTT
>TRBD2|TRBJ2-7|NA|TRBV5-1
CASSSTGGSYEQYF
TGCGCCAGCAGCTCCACGGGGGGATCCTACGAGCAGTACTTC
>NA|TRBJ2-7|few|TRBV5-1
CASSLDRVAYEQYF
TGCGCCAGCAGCTTGGACAGGGTGGCCTACGAGCAGTACTTC
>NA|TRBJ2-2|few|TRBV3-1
CASSQGRGGTGELFF
TGTGCCAGCAGCCAAGGAAGGGGAGGCACCGGGGAGCTGTTTTTT
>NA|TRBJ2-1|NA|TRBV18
CASSPPVGNPSYNEQFF
TGTGCCAGCTCACCACCGGTCGGGAATCCATCCTACAATGAGCAGTTCTTC
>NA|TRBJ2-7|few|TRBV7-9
CASSLGGWDDYEQYF
TGTGCCAGCAGCTTAGGGGGATGGGATGACTACGAGCAGTACTTC
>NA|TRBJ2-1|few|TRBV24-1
CATSDPRPNNEQFF
TGTGCCACCAGTGATCCCCGGCCTAACAATGAGCAGTTCTTC
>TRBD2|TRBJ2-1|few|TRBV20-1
CSARALRAGRTGEQFF
TGCAGTGCTAGAGCTCTCCGAGCGGGAAGAACAGGAGAGCAGTTCTTC
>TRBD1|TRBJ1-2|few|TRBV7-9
CASSDRGDYTF
TGTGCCAGCAGCGACAGGGGAGACTACACCTTC
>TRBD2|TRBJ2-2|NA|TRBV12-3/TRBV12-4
CASRYLGLWAGELFF
TGTGCCAGCAGATATCTGGGACTATGGGCCGGGGAGCTGTTTTTT
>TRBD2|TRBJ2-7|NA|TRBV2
CASTIAGGPYEQYF
TGTGCCAGCACCATAGCGGGAGGTCCCTACGAGCAGTACTTC
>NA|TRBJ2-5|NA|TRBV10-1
CASSDSPGETQYF
TGCGCCAGCAGTGATTCCCCGGGGGAGACCCAGTACTTC
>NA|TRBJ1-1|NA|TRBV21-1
CATSTRTEAFF
TGTGCCACCAGCACCCGGACAGAAGCTTTCTTT
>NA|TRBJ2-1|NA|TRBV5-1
CASSSGTPGNEQFF
TGCGCCAGCAGTTCCGGGACCCCGGGGAATGAGCAGTTCTTC
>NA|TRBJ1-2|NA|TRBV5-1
CASSLAGKYDGYTF
TGCGCCAGCAGCTTGGCAGGGAAATACGATGGCTACACCTTC
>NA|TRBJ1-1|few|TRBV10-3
CAISEQGKNTEAFF
TGTGCCATCAGTGAACAGGGAAAGAACACTGAAGCTTTCTTT
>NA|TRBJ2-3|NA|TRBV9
CASSVRGGNPTDTQYF
TGTGCCAGCAGCGTAAGGGGTGGGAACCCCACAGATACGCAGTATTTT
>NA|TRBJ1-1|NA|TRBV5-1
CASSLVGGSAEAFF
TGCGCCAGCAGCTTGGTTGGGGGGTCGGCCGAAGCTTTCTTT
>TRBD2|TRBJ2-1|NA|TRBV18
CASSKLAGASYNEQFF
TGTGCCAGCTCTAAACTAGCGGGAGCTTCTTACAATGAGCAGTTCTTC
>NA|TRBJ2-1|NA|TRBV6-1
CASSQMAYNEQFF
TGTGCCAGTAGTCAGATGGCCTACAATGAGCAGTTCTTC
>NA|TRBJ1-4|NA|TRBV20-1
CSALQGVREKLFF
TGCAGTGCTCTTCAGGGCGTCAGGGAAAAACTGTTTTTT
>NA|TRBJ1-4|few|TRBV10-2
CASSDQRNNEKLFF
TGCGCCAGCAGTGATCAACGGAATAATGAAAAACTGTTTTTT
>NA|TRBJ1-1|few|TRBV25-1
CASSSPRGAGTEAFF
TGTGCCAGCAGTAGCCCCCGGGGGGCGGGAACTGAAGCTTTCTTT
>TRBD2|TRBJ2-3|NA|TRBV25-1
CASSDRLAGGPDTQYF
TGTGCCAGCAGTGATCGCCTAGCGGGAGGGCCAGATACGCAGTATTTT
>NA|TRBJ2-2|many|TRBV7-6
CASSYNTGELFF
TGTGCCAGCAGCTATAACACCGGGGAGCTGTTTTTT
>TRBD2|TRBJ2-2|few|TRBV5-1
CASSLLGGPFSDTGELFF
TGCGCCAGCAGCTTGTTGGGAGGGCCCTTCAGCGACACCGGGGAGCTGTTTTTT
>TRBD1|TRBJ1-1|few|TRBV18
CASSSATGQDTEAFF
TGTGCCAGCTCATCAGCTACAGGACAGGACACTGAAGCTTTCTTT
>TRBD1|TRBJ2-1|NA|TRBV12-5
CASGLRQGNYNEQFF
TGTGCTAGTGGTCTCAGACAGGGGAACTACAATGAGCAGTTCTTC
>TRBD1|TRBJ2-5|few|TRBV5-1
CASSSGTGLRETQYF
TGCGCCAGCAGCTCCGGGACAGGGCTGAGAGAGACCCAGTACTTC
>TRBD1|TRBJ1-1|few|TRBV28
CASSPGSTGRTEAFF
TGTGCCAGCAGTCCCGGATCGACAGGGAGGACTGAAGCTTTCTTT
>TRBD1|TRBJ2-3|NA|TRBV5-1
CASGPRTGGTDTQYF
TGCGCCAGCGGACCCCGGACAGGGGGGACAGATACGCAGTATTTT
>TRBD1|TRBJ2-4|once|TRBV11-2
CASSLDRSNIQYF
TGTGCCAGCAGCTTGGACAGGTCAAACATTCAGTACTTC
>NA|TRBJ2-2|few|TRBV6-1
CASRASGGDTGELFF
TGTGCCAGCAGGGCGAGTGGAGGGGACACCGGGGAGCTGTTTTTT
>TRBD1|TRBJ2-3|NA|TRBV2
CASRDRGHTDTQYF
TGTGCCAGCAGGGACAGGGGTCACACAGATACGCAGTATTTT
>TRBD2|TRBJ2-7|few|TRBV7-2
CASSLLAGSAYEQYF
TGTGCCAGCAGCCTACTAGCGGGCTCAGCCTACGAGCAGTACTTC
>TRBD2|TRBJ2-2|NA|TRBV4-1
CASSQISGTVAGELFF
TGCGCCAGCAGCCAGATTAGCGGGACGGTAGCCGGGGAGCTGTTTTTT
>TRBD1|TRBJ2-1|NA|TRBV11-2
CASSLDRSPYNEQFF
TGTGCCAGCAGTTTGGACAGGAGTCCTTACAATGAGCAGTTCTTC
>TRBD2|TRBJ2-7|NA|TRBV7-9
CASSSTPFGRRPYEQYF
TGTGCCAGCAGCTCGACCCCCTTCGGGAGGCGTCCCTACGAGCAGTACTTC
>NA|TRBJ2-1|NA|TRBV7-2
CASSLARGLINEQFF
TGTGCCAGCAGCTTAGCGCGGGGCCTAATAAATGAGCAGTTCTTC
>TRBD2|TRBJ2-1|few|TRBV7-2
CASSLEGLAGVDEQFF
TGTGCCAGCAGCTTAGAAGGGCTAGCGGGAGTGGATGAGCAGTTCTTC
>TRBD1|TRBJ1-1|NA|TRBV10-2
CASSTGESTEAFF
TGCGCCAGCTCGACAGGGGAGAGCACTGAAGCTTTCTTT
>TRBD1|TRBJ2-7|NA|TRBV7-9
CASSLKQGDEQYF
TGTGCCAGCAGCTTAAAACAGGGGGACGAGCAGTACTTC
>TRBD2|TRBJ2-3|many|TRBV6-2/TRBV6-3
CASSYVLAGGARNTQYF
TGTGCCAGCAGTTACGTCCTAGCGGGAGGCGCCAGGAATACGCAGTATTTT
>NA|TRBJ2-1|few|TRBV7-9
CASSVSSLNNEQFF
TGTGCCAGCAGCGTGTCTAGCCTTAACAATGAGCAGTTCTTC
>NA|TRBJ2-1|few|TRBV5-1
CASSLEPAGEQFF
TGCGCCAGCAGCTTGGAACCCGCCGGTGAGCAGTTCTTC
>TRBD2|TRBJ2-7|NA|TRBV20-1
CSARELAGIYEQYF
TGCAGTGCTAGAGAACTAGCGGGGATTTACGAGCAGTACTTC
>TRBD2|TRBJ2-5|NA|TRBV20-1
CSADSWTSGRETQYF
TGCAGTGCTGACTCCTGGACTAGCGGGAGAGAGACCCAGTACTTC